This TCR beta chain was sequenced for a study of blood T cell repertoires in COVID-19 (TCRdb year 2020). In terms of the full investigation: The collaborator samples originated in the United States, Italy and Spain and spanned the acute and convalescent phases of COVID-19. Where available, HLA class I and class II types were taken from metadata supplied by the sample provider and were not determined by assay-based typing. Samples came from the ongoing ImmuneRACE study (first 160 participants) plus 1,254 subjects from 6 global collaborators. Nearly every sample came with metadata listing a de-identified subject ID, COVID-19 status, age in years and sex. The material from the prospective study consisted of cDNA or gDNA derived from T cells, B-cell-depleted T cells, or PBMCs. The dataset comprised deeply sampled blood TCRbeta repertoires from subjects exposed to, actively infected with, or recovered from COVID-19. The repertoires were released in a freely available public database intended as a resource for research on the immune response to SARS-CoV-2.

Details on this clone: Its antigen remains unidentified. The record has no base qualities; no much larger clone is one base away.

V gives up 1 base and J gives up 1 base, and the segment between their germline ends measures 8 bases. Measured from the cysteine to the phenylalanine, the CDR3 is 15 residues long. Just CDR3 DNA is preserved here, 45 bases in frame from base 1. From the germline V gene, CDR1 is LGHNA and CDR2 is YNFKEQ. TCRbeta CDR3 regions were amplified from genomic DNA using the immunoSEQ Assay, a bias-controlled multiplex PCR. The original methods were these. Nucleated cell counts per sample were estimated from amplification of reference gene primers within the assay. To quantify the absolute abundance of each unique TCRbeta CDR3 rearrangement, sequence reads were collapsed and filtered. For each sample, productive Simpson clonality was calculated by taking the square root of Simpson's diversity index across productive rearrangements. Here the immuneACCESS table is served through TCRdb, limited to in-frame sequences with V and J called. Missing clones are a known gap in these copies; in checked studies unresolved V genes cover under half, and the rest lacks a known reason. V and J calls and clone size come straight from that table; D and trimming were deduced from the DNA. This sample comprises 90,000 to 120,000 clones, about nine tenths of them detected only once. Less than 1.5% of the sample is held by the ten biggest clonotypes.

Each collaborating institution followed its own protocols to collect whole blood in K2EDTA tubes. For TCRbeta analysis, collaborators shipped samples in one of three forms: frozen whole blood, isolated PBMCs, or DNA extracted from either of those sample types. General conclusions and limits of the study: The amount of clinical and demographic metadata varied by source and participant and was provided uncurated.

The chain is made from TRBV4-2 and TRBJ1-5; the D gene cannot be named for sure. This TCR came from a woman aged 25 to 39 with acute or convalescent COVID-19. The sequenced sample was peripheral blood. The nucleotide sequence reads TGTGCCAGCAGCCAAGGGACGGGGAGCAATCAGCCCCAGCATTTT. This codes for CASSQGTGSNQPQHF.